This T cell receptor (beta chain) stems from a study of blood T cell repertoires in COVID-19 (dated by TCRdb to 2020 to 2021). A note on the overall study: The collaborator samples originated in the United States, Italy and Spain and spanned the acute and convalescent phases of COVID-19. The prospective study material was composed of cDNA or gDNA derived from T cells, B-cell-depleted T cells, or PBMCs. Deeply sampled blood TCRbeta repertoires from subjects exposed to, actively infected with, or recovered from COVID-19 were included in the dataset. The repertoires were made available in a free public database intended to serve as a resource for research on the immune response to SARS-CoV-2. Samples were obtained from the ongoing ImmuneRACE study (first 160 participants) and from about 1,300 subjects provided by 6 global collaborators. Nearly every sample came with metadata listing a de-identified subject ID, COVID-19 status, age in years and sex. Where available, HLA class I and class II types were obtained from metadata supplied by the sample provider rather than from assay-based typing.

Participants in the prospective study were enrolled through a virtual design, were aged about 18 to 90 years, and lived in about two dozen United States geographic areas. In the prospective study, participants were assigned to cohorts based on the clinical history participants reported in a screening survey and a study questionnaire. Recovered participants in ImmuneRACE Cohort 3 were defined by two consecutive negative NP/OP PCR tests, clearance by a healthcare professional, or resolution of symptoms. Each participant in the prospective study had whole blood, serum and a nasopharyngeal or oropharyngeal swab collected by mobile phlebotomists. Additional blood draws and questionnaires over an approximately two-month period could optionally be provided by prospective study participants. Blood samples from the prospective study were shipped frozen or at room temperature prior to DNA extraction. The immunoSEQ Assay, a bias-controlled multiplex PCR, was used to amplify TCRbeta CDR3 regions from genomic DNA. From the authors' description of their analysis: Nucleated cell counts per sample were estimated from amplification of reference gene primers within the assay. Sequence reads were collapsed and filtered to measure the absolute abundance of every unique TCRbeta CDR3 rearrangement. For each sample, productive Simpson clonality was calculated by taking the square root of Simpson's diversity index across productive rearrangements. TCRdb holds this immuneACCESS table with in-frame rearrangements only. Some clones are missing; in checked studies, unresolved V genes explain under half, and the rest has no known cause. The V and J calls and clone size were taken over from that table, and D and trimming were inferred from the DNA. The sample has 310,000 or so clones on record, about 91% of them singletons. The ten largest clones represent more than 8.5% of the sample.

V ends up 3 bases short and J 8 bases short, with an unmatched junction base count of 11. Spanning cysteine to phenylalanine, the CDR3 consists of 16 amino acids. The sequence is cut down to CDR3 DNA, 48 bases in frame from base 1. CDR1 is given as LGHNA and CDR2 as YSLEER, both from the germline V gene. With regard to this clone: The antigen this receptor binds is unknown. No much larger clone exists at a distance of one base, and base qualities are not known.

Points the paper makes about the study in general: The amount of clinical and demographic metadata varied by source and participant and was provided uncurated.

Sample: PBMCs or T cells enriched from blood (not recorded which). The TCR was taken from a woman between 18 and 29 years old who had recovered from COVID-19. The sequence joins TRBV4-3 to TRBJ2-1; 9 bases in the junction line up with TRBD2. The nucleotides read TGCGCCAGCAGCCACCAAGTTAGCGGGAGTGATGATGAGCAGTTCTTC. It codes for CASSHQVSGSDDEQFF.